The 22 T cell receptor beta chains given below trace back to one sample, sequenced in a study of neoadjuvant anti-PD-1 for oral cavity cancer (dated by TCRdb to the early 2020s). Taken with the paper, the label for time point translates to: before neoadjuvant nivolumab. Library preparation employed the immunoSEQ multiplex PCR assay. TCRdb holds this immuneACCESS table with in-frame rearrangements only. Some clones are missing; in checked studies, unresolved V genes explain under half, and the rest has no known cause. This sample has some 7,100 clones in its table, and 50% to 70% of those were observed once. The ten largest make up under 7.5% of the sample. Source: tumor tissue, taken before nivolumab (anti-PD-1) treatment. The receptors derive from a person between 40 and 85 years old with oral cavity squamous cell carcinoma.

The V and J genes are TRBV5-5 and TRBJ2-1; 8 bases fit TRBD1. J lost 3 bases, V lost 2 bases, and 4 bases had no gene match. CDR1 is SGHKS and CDR2 is YYEKEE in the germline V gene (reference sequence). The CDR3 extends over 15 amino acids. Here the CDR3 DNA reads TGTGCCAGCAGCTTTGGGACAGGAGACTACAATGAGCAGTTCTTC. Protein sequence: CASSFGTGDYNEQFF.

This clone occurred once. V is TRBV6-6 and J is TRBJ2-7, with a weak D call TRBD1 (8 bases). The CDR3 spans 15 residues. Trimming pared 2 bases from V and 4 bases from J, leaving 15 bases between. Germline assignment: CDR1 MNHNY and CDR2 SVGAGI (reference sequence). For the CDR3, the DNA is TGTGCCAGCAGTTACAACAGGGGGGGAGGGTACGAGCAGTACTTC. It codes for CASSYNRGGGYEQYF.

This chain uses TRBV11-2 with TRBJ2-1; 10 bases align to TRBD2. Per the germline V gene, CDR1 is SGHAT and CDR2 is FQNNGV. The CDR3 is made up of 16 amino acids. Trimming removed 5 bases from V and 6 bases from J; junction bases left unmatched: 10. Here the CDR3 DNA reads TGTGCCAGCAGCCTCCTTCTAGCGGGAGTAGCCAATGAGCAGTTCTTC. Protein: CASSLLLAGVANEQFF. The full variable domain, its missing parts supplied by reference TRBV11-2 and TRBJ2-1, is EAGVAQSPRYKIIEKRQSVAFWCNPISGHATLYWYQQILGQGPKLLIQFQNNGVVDDSQLPKDRFSAERLKGVDSTLKIQPAKLEDSAVYLCASSLLLAGVANEQFFGPGTRLTVL.

The J gene is TRBJ2-1, the V gene TRBV2; 12 nucleotides agree with TRBD2. The V segment lost 4 bases and the J segment 8 bases; nucleotides outside the gene matches: 0. Germline loops: CDR1 SNHLY, CDR2 FYNNEI. The CDR3 has 13 amino acids. This CDR3 reads CASSGLAGDEQFF. CDR3 sequence (DNA): TGTGCCAGCAGTGGACTAGCGGGGGATGAGCAGTTCTTC.

The rearrangement links TRBV9 to TRBJ2-7; D unresolved. This CDR3 is 14 amino acids long. The germline V gene has CDR1 SGDLS and CDR2 YYNGEE. V lost 0 bases to trimming and J lost 5 bases, with 12 bases between them. The CDR3 DNA follows: TGTGCCAGCAGCGTAGACGGTACCCGTCACGAGCAGTACTTC. Translation gives CASSVDGTRHEQYF. Full variable domain (missing parts from reference TRBV9 and TRBJ2-7): DSGVTQTPKHLITATGQRVTLRCSPRSGDLSVYWYQQSLDQGLQFLIQYYNGEERAKGNILERFSAQQFPDLHSELNLSSLELGDSALYFCASSVDGTRHEQYFGPGTRLTVT.

The chain carries TRBV19 and TRBJ1-2; D not certain. The germline V gene has CDR1 LNHDA and CDR2 SQIVND (reference sequence). The CDR3 consists of 14 residues. Trimming shortened V by 9 bases and J by 0 bases, and 14 bases separated the two germline ends. CDR3 protein: CASRPGTTNYGYTF. The DNA for the CDR3 is TGTGCCAGCCGGCCGGGAACTACTAACTATGGCTACACCTTC.

Comments on this clone: The same CDR3 arises from other DNA sequences in this sample as well. The chain carries TRBV9 and TRBJ2-3, with 12 positions matching TRBD2. The CDR3 totals 18 residues. Germline trimming cut 0 bases from V and 5 bases from J; bases unmatched to any gene: 10. Germline V CDR1 and CDR2: SGDLS, YYNGEE. Here the CDR3 reads CASSVAVSSGGALDTQYF. The CDR3 nucleotides read TGTGCCAGCAGCGTAGCTGTGTCTAGCGGGGGGGCCTTAGATACGCAGTATTTT.

This chain joins TRBV30 and TRBJ1-1, with a possible D match to TRBD1 (6 bases). The ends were cut back, 6 bases at V and 2 bases at J, with 13 bases in the middle. There are 13 residues in the CDR3. Germline V gene lookup returns CDR1 GTSNPN and CDR2 SVGIG (reference sequence). CDR3 coding DNA: TGTGCCTGTCCAGGGGTCGGAAACACTGAAGCTTTCTTT. Amino acids: CACPGVGNTEAFF.

This clone was observed a handful of times. The V and J genes are TRBV18 and TRBJ1-5; 9 nucleotides match TRBD1. In germline, CDR1 is KGHSH, CDR2 LQKENI. This CDR3 spans 14 amino acids. J was trimmed by 4 bases and V by 6 bases; bases with no gene match: 4. DNA for the CDR3: TGTGCCAGCTCCCGGGACAGGGTTAATCAGCCCCAGCATTTT. It is translated as CASSRDRVNQPQHF.

In its sample, this clone was seen a few times. The chain joins TRBV7-2 to TRBJ2-2; D gene ambiguous. The CDR3 loop spans 15 amino acids. Trimming pared 7 bases from V and 1 base from J, leaving 13 bases between. Germline assignment: CDR1 SGHTA and CDR2 FQGNSA. Written as DNA, the CDR3 is TGTGCCAGCACGCACCGGGCCCAGAACACCGGGGAGCTGTTTTTT. Its translation: CASTHRAQNTGELFF. The entire variable domain, with the rest obtained from reference TRBV7-2 and TRBJ2-2, is as follows: GAGVSQSPSNKVTEKGKDVELRCDPISGHTALYWYRQSLGQGLEFLIYFQGNSAPDKSGLPSDRFSAERTGGSVSTLTIQRTQQEDSAVYLCASTHRAQNTGELFFGEGSRLTVL.

About this clone: Additional DNA sequences in this sample encode the identical CDR3. The V gene is TRBV9, the J gene TRBJ2-3; 12 nucleotides agree with TRBD2. Trimming cost V 2 bases and J 5 bases; bases outside gene matches: 12. Germline V gene data show CDR1 as SGDLS and CDR2 as YYNGEE. The CDR3 covers 18 residues. The CDR3 protein is CASSVAVSSGGALDTQYF. The CDR3 DNA reads as TGTGCCAGCAGCGTGGCTGTGTCTAGCGGGGGGGCCTTAGATACGCAGTATTTT.

The rearrangement joins TRBV15 to TRBJ2-5; 9 positions match TRBD1. The CDR3 extends over 15 amino acids. The V segment lost 3 bases and the J segment 5 bases; nucleotides outside the gene matches: 7. The germline gives CDR1 LNHNV, CDR2 YYDKDF (reference sequence). CDR3 DNA sequence: TGTGCCACCAGCAGGTTACAGGGGGCTAAGGAGACCCAGTACTTC. Encoded protein: CATSRLQGAKETQYF.

The chain has TRBV27 and TRBJ1-2; TRBD1 matches 7 bases. The germline CDR1 and CDR2 sequences are MNHEY and SMNVEV (reference sequence). There are 15 residues in the CDR3. V lost 3 bases to trimming and J lost 6 bases; unmatched junction nucleotides: 10. The DNA for the CDR3 is TGTGCCAGCAGTTTCCGGGGACAGAGCTTAAATGGCTACACCTTC. Encoded protein: CASSFRGQSLNGYTF.

The chain joins TRBV4-3 to TRBJ1-1; 7 bases map to TRBD1. With 0 bases clipped from V and 5 bases from J, the junction kept 6 bases outside the gene matches. CDR1 is LGHNA and CDR2 is YSLEER in the germline V gene. This CDR3 is 15 amino acids long. The CDR3 here is CASSQDRGWRTEAFF. CDR3 coding DNA: TGCGCCAGCAGCCAAGACAGGGGGTGGAGAACTGAAGCTTTCTTT.

The gene calls are TRBV27 and TRBJ2-3; D not resolved. Germline loops: CDR1 MNHEY, CDR2 SMNVEV (reference sequence). The CDR3 has 13 amino acids. V dropped 5 bases and J dropped 6 bases, with 12 bases sitting between them. The CDR3 region is CASSHYLGDTQYF. CDR3 bases: TGTGCCAGCAGTCATTATTTGGGGGATACGCAGTATTTT.

The chain combines TRBV19 with TRBJ2-2; TRBD1 matches at 8 bases. Germline values: CDR1 LNHDA, CDR2 SQIVND (reference sequence). V lost 4 bases, J lost 5 bases, and 6 bases stayed unmatched. This CDR3 is built from 15 residues. CDR3 nucleotides: TGTGCCAGTAGTAAGGGGACAGGTAAAACCGGGGAGCTGTTTTTT. The encoded protein is CASSKGTGKTGELFF. Full variable domain (rest looked up from reference TRBV19 and TRBJ2-2): DGGITQSPKYLFRKEGQNVTLSCEQNLNHDAMYWYRQDPGQGLRLIYYSQIVNDFQKGDIAEGYSVSREKKESFPLTVTSAQKNPTAFYLCASSKGTGKTGELFFGEGSRLTVL.

This chain uses TRBV10-3 with TRBJ1-1; TRBD1 matches at 7 bases. The V and J ends lost 3 bases and 11 bases, in that order; junction bases with no gene match: 15. The CDR3 has 15 amino acids. Germline V gene data show CDR1 as ENHRY and CDR2 as SYGVKD. CDR3 nucleotide sequence: TGTGCCATCAGTGACCCCTCGGAGAGGGGGCTTGGGGCTTTCTTT. This translates into CAISDPSERGLGAFF.

The chain joins TRBV29-1 to TRBJ2-2, with D perhaps matching TRBD1 (6 bases). The ends were cut back, 7 bases at V and 2 bases at J, with 20 bases in the middle. The CDR3 is 16 residues long. The V gene's germline CDR1 is SQVTM and CDR2 ANQGSEA. CDR3 bases: TGCAGCGCGGCATTAGGGACAAATAAAAACACCGGGGAGCTGTTTTTT. Translating gives CSAALGTNKNTGELFF.

The genes are TRBV14 and TRBJ2-7; D perhaps matches TRBD1 (6 bases). CDR1 and CDR2 (germline): SGHDN, FVKESK. Trimming pared 0 bases from V and 7 bases from J, leaving 10 bases between. CDR3 length: 13 amino acids. The CDR3 DNA follows: TGTGCCAGCAGCCAAGATCTACAGGGAGAGCAGTACTTC. Translated: CASSQDLQGEQYF.

This clone was counted a few times. This rearrangement joins TRBV4-1 to TRBJ1-2, with D possibly matching TRBD1 (6 bases). The V and J ends lost 5 bases and 4 bases respectively, with 14 bases between them. Germline lookup yields CDR1 MGHRA and CDR2 YSYEKL. The CDR3 is 14 residues long. CDR3 protein: CASSDFTGPYGYTF. The CDR3 DNA is TGCGCCAGCAGCGACTTTACAGGGCCCTATGGCTACACCTTC.

This chain joins TRBV7-2 and TRBJ1-2; D is perhaps TRBD1 (6 bases). Germline V gene lookup returns CDR1 SGHTA and CDR2 FQGNSA. The CDR3 consists of 16 residues. V lost 2 bases, J lost 2 bases, and 15 bases lay in between. CDR3 nucleotide sequence: TGTGCCAGCAGCTTAAACGGGGGCGAACCGAACTATGGCTACACCTTC. Its protein product is CASSLNGGEPNYGYTF.

This clone appeared a few times. The V gene is TRBV5-6, the J gene TRBJ2-3; D uncertain. This CDR3 comprises 14 residues. The V gene lost 0 bases and the J gene lost 5 bases, with 10 bases spanning the gap. Germline CDR1 and CDR2: SGHDT and YYEEEE. The CDR3 DNA sequence: TGTGCCAGCAGCTTGGACAGTCCGCTAGATACGCAGTATTTT. It translates to CASSLDSPLDTQYF.